Reported below is one T cell receptor beta chain. Its antigen remains unidentified. These data originate in a study of T cell responses to AZD1222 COVID-19 vaccine. The repertoire was sequenced with immunoSEQ multiplex PCR; TCRdb's copy has only in-frame clones and lacks some. The table lists some 84,000 clones, over 80% of them singletons, with around 17% in the top ten. Study results and limitations: Epitopes outside B.1.351 and B.1.1.7 mutated regions reportedly drew nearly half of spike TCRs. It was only after the peak T cell response that any repertoires were sampled.

V was clipped by 1 base and J by 4 bases; unmatched bases: 4. The germline gives CDR1 LGHDT, CDR2 YNNKEL (reference sequence). There are 14 residues in the CDR3. This chain links TRBV3-1 (or the pseudogene TRBV3-2) with TRBJ2-7; the match to TRBD2 covers 7 bases. The sequenced sample was peripheral blood, obtained on day 0 of AZD1222 vaccination. The source is an adult in good health. CDR3 DNA sequence: TGTGCCAGCAGCCAAGTGGGAGGGCGGTACGAGCAGTACTTC. It translates to CASSQVGGRYEQYF.